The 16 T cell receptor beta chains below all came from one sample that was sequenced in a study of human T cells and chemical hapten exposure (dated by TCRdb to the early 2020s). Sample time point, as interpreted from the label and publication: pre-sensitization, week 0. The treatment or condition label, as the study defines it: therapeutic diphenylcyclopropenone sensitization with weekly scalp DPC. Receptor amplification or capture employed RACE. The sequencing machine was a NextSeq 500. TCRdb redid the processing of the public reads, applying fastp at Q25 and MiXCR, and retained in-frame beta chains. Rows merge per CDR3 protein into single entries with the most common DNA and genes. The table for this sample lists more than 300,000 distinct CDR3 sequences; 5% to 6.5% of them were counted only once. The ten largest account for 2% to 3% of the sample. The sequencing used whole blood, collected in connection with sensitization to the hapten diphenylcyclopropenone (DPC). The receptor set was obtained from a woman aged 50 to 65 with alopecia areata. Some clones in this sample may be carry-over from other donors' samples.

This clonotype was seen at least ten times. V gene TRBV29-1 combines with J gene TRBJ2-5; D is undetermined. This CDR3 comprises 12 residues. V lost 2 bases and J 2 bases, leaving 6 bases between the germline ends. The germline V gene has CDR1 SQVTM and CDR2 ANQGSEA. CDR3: CSVESQQETQYF. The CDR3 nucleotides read TGCAGCGTTGAAAGCCAGCAAGAGACCCAGTACTTC.

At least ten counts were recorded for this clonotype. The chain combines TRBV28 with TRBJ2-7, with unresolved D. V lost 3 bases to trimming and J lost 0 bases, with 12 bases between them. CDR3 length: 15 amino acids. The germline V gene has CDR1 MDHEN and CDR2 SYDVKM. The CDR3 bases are TGTGCCAGCAGTTTGTTTGGTTCCGGCTCCTACGAGCAGTACTTC. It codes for CASSLFGSGSYEQYF.

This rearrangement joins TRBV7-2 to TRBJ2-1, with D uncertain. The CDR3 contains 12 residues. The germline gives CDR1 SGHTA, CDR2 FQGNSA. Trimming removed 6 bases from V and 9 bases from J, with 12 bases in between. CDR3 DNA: TGTGCCAGCAGTCCCCTAGTGGGTGAGCAGTTCTTC. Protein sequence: CASSPLVGEQFF.

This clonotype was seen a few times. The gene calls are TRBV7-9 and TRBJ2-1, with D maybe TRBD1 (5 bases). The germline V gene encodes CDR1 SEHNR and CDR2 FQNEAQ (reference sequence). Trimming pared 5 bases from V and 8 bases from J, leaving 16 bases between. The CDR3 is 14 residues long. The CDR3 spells CASSPTAGLDEQFF. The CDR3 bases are TGTGCCAGCAGCCCAACTGCAGGGTTGGATGAGCAGTTCTTC.

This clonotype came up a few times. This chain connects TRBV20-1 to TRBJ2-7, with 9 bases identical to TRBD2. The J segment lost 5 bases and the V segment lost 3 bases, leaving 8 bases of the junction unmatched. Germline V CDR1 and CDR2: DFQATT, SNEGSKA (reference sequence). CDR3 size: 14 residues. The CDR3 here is CSARAAGGPHEQYF. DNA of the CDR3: TGCAGTGCTAGGGCGGCGGGAGGGCCGCACGAGCAGTACTTC.

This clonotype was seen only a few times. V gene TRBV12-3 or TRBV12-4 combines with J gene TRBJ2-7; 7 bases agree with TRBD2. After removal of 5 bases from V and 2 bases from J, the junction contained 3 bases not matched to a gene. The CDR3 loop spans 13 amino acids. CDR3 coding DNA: TGTGCCAGCAGTCAGACTAGCCCCTACGAGCAGTACTTC. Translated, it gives CASSQTSPYEQYF.

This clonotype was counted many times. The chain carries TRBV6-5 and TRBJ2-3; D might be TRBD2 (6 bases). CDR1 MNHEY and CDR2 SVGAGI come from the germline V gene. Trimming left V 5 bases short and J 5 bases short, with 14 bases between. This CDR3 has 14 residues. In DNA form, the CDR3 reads TGTGCCAGCAGTCCCGCGGCCGGGAGAGATACGCAGTATTTT. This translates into CASSPAAGRDTQYF.

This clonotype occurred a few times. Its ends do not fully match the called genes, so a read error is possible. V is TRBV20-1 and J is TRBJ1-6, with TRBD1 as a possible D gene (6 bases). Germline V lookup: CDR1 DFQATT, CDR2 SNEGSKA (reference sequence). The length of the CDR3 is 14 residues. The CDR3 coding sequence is TGCAGTGCCAGAGGGGGATCCGAGAATTCACCCCTCCACTTT. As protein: CSARGGSENSPLHF.

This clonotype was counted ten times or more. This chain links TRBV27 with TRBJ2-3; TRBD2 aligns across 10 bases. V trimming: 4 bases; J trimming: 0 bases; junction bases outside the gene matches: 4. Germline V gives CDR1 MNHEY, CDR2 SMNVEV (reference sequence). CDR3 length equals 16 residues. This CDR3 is CASSSPSGSSTDTQYF. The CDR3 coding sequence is TGTGCCAGCAGTTCTCCTAGCGGGAGCAGCACAGATACGCAGTATTTT.

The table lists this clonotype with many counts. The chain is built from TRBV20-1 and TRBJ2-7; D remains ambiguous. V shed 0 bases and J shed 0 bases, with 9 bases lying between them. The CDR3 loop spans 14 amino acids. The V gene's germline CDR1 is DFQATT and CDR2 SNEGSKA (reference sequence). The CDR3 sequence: CSARDRASSYEQYF. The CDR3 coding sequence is TGCAGTGCTAGAGACCGGGCCAGCTCCTACGAGCAGTACTTC.

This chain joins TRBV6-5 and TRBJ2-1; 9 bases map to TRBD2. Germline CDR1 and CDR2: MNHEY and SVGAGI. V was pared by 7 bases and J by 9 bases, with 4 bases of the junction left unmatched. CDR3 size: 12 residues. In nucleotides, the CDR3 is TGTGCCAGCAAATCTAGCGGGATTGAGCAGTTCTTC. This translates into CASKSSGIEQFF.

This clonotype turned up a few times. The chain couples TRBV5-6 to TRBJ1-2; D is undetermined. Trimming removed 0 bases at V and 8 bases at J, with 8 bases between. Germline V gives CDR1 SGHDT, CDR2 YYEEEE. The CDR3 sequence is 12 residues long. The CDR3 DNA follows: TGTGCCAGCAGCTTGGATTTCCTCGGCTACACCTTC. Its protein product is CASSLDFLGYTF.

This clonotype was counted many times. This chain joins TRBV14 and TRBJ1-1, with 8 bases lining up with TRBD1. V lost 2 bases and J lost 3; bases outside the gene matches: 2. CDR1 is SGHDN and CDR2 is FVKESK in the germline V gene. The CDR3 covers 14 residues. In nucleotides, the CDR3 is TGTGCCAGCAGCCAAATGGACAGGGACACTGAAGCTTTCTTT. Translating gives CASSQMDRDTEAFF.

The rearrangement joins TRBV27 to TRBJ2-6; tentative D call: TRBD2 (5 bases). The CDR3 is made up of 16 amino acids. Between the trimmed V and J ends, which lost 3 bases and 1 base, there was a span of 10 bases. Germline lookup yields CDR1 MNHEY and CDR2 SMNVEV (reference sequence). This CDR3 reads CASSFWRNSGANVLTF. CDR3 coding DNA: TGTGCCAGCAGTTTTTGGAGGAATTCTGGGGCCAACGTCCTGACTTTC.

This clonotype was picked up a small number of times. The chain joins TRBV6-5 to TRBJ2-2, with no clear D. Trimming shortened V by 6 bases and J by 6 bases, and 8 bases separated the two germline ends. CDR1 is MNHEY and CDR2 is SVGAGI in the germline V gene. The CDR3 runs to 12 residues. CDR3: CASSPIAGELFF. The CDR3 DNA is TGTGCCAGCAGCCCCATTGCCGGGGAGCTGTTTTTT.

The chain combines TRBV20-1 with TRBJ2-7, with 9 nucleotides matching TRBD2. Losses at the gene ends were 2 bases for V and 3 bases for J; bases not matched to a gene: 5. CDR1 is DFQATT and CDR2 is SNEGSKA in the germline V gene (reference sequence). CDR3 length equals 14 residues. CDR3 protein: CSARIPSGVYEQYF. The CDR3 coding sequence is TGCAGTGCTAGAATCCCTAGCGGGGTCTACGAGCAGTACTTC.